These 4 T cell receptor beta chains came from one sample sequenced in a study of CD4+ T cells in melanoma. Data came from immunoSEQ multiplex PCR; TCRdb stores just in-frame clones and leaves some out. This sample yields about 140,000 clones, of which 80% to 95% are seen a single time; over 1.5% belongs to the top ten. The receptors here all came from a human donor with melanoma.

This rearrangement joins TRBV5-8 to TRBJ2-5, with 7 bases identical to TRBD2. The CDR3 has 14 residues. V shed 3 bases and J 5 bases; nucleotides not matched to a gene: 7. CDR1 and CDR2 from the germline V gene are SGHTS and YDEGEE. CDR3 loop: CASSWKLATETQYF. The CDR3 coding sequence is TGTGCCAGCAGCTGGAAACTAGCGACGGAGACCCAGTACTTC.

The chain joins TRBV6-6 to TRBJ2-5, with 9 bases aligning to TRBD1. This CDR3 contains 15 residues. CDR1 and CDR2 (germline): MNHNY, SVGAGI (reference sequence). J lost 5 bases, V lost 2 bases, and 6 bases had no gene match. The CDR3 coding sequence is TGTGCCAGCAGTTACCCACAGGGGGCTCGGGAGACCCAGTACTTC. This encodes CASSYPQGARETQYF.

This clone showed up just once. The chain uses TRBV7-6 and TRBJ2-2, with 10 bases lining up with TRBD2. The CDR3 runs 16 residues. Germline CDR1 and CDR2: SGHVS and FNYEAQ. The V and J ends lost 2 bases and 5 bases, in that order; junction bases with no gene match: 5. CDR3 protein: CASSLSLAGATGELFF. The CDR3 DNA follows: TGTGCCAGCAGCTTAAGCCTAGCGGGGGCAACCGGGGAGCTGTTTTTT.

The chain recombines TRBV2 with TRBJ1-2, with D uncertain. From germline, CDR1 is SNHLY and CDR2 FYNNEI. With 0 bases removed from V and 8 bases from J, the gap between germline ends came to 16 bases. The CDR3 has 15 residues. CDR3 in DNA: TGTGCCAGCAGTGAAGCTTGGTCCCCAGGAGAGGGCTACACCTTC. Its protein product is CASSEAWSPGEGYTF.